The clone carrying this T cell receptor beta chain has at least ten counts. These data originate in a study of T-cell reconstitution after alpha-beta-depleted transplantation in children. This CDR3 is 15 amino acids long. CDR1 and CDR2 (germline): SQVTM, ANQGSEA. V was clipped by 4 bases and J by 2 bases; unmatched bases: 9. Unique molecular identifiers were built into the TCRbeta library. TCRdb reprocessed the PCR reads via MiXCR and lists one record per CDR3 protein. This sample has more than 550,000 distinct CDR3 sequences, with about 10% found just once. The sequenced sample was PBMCs from the stem cell graft donor, obtained from the stem cell graft. This sequence was found in a human donor who donated a stem cell graft to a child with acute myeloid leukemia. The chain recombines TRBV29-1 with TRBJ2-7; 9 positions match TRBD1. The CDR3: CSVGDGTGNPYEQYF. The CDR3, as DNA: TGCAGCGTTGGAGACGGGACAGGGAACCCCTACGAGCAGTACTTC.